Shown below are 13 T cell receptor beta chains from a single sample sequenced in a study of brain T cells in children with intractable seizures. This table comes from immunoSEQ multiplex PCR, and its TCRdb copy is limited to in-frame clones, with some not included. Of about 20,000 clones listed, approximately 94% were seen once; the top ten hold 5% to 7%. The sample was peripheral blood, taken at surgery. These receptors were obtained from a boy younger than 18 with focal cortical dysplasia and intractable seizures.

This clone appeared a single time. V is TRBV18 and J is TRBJ2-5, with D tentatively TRBD1 (5 bases). Germline V CDR1 and CDR2: KGHSH, LQKENI. V lost 8 bases to trimming and J lost 2 bases, with 15 bases between them. The CDR3 runs to 14 residues. The CDR3 DNA is TGTGCCAGCGCCAAAGTTGGACAACAAGAGACCCAGTACTTC. As protein: CASAKVGQQETQYF.

The gene calls are TRBV5-4 and TRBJ2-3; no clear D. The CDR3 extends over 12 amino acids. V was trimmed by 0 bases and J by 2 bases, leaving 1 base between them. CDR1 is SGHNT, CDR2 YYREEE, per germline (reference sequence). The CDR3 nucleotides are TGTGCCAGCAGCTTGGTCACAGATACGCAGTATTTT. Translation gives CASSLVTDTQYF.

The chain has TRBV10-1 and TRBJ2-5; D is unclear. V was pared by 6 bases and J by 5 bases, with 10 bases between. This CDR3 region has 12 residues. Germline CDR1 and CDR2: WNHNN and SYGVQD (reference sequence). The CDR3 DNA sequence: TGCGCCAGCAGCAACAATCGGGAGACCCAGTACTTC. Translation: CASSNNRETQYF.

The chain carries TRBV2 and TRBJ1-4; D is possibly TRBD1 (6 bases). Trimming removed 4 bases at V and 6 bases at J, with 15 bases between. This CDR3 spans 15 amino acids. CDR1 is SNHLY, CDR2 FYNNEI, per germline. The CDR3 bases are TGTGCCAGCAGTGCATTACAGGGTCACGATGAAAAACTGTTTTTT. Protein sequence: CASSALQGHDEKLFF. Supplemented by reference TRBV2 and TRBJ1-4, the full variable domain reads EPEVTQTPSHQVTQMGQEVILRCVPISNHLYFYWYRQILGQKVEFLVSFYNNEISEKSEIFDDQFSVERPDGSNFTLKIRSTKLEDSAMYFCASSALQGHDEKLFFGSGTQLSVL.

The gene calls are TRBV15 and TRBJ2-2; perhaps TRBD1 as D (6 bases). Trimming removed 0 bases at V and 6 bases at J, with 20 bases between. Germline V gene lookup returns CDR1 LNHNV and CDR2 YYDKDF (reference sequence). This CDR3 is built from 18 residues. CDR3 sequence (DNA): TGTGCCACCAGCAGAGATCAGGTTCATACAGGGCATTCCGGGGAGCTGTTTTTT. Amino acids: CATSRDQVHTGHSGELFF.

The rearrangement joins TRBV7-7 to TRBJ1-1, with D unresolved. Germline CDR1 reads SSHAT; CDR2 reads FNYEAQ (reference sequence). CDR3 length equals 15 residues. V lost 7 bases to trimming and J lost 3 bases, with 18 bases between them. The CDR3: CASTRFRVSDTEAFF. As DNA, the CDR3 is TGTGCCAGCACCCGTTTCCGGGTCAGCGACACTGAAGCTTTCTTT.

The chain links TRBV7-2 to TRBJ2-7; weak D call: TRBD1 (5 bases). The CDR3 runs to 15 residues. Trimming cost V 5 bases and J 7 bases, with 21 bases left between them. Germline-derived CDR1 and CDR2 are SGHTA and FQGNSA. Written as DNA, the CDR3 is TGTGCCAGCAGCCTCGGACAAGTTGGGTCGGGTGAGCAGTACTTC. Encoded protein: CASSLGQVGSGEQYF.

The chain recombines TRBV19 with TRBJ2-2, with TRBD1 matching 9 bases. Per germline, CDR1 LNHDA and CDR2 SQIVND (reference sequence). There are 14 residues in the CDR3. V shed 8 bases and J 7 bases; nucleotides not matched to a gene: 8. In DNA form, the CDR3 reads TGTGCCAGTTCAGGGACAGGGAGGGGCGGGGAGCTGTTTTTT. Its protein is CASSGTGRGGELFF.

The gene calls are TRBV7-9 and TRBJ1-1; TRBD1 agrees at 12 bases. After removal of 5 bases from V and 3 bases from J, the junction contained 10 bases not matched to a gene. The CDR3 is 17 amino acids. Germline V lookup: CDR1 SEHNR, CDR2 FQNEAQ (reference sequence). CDR3 protein: CASSPIPGQGADTEAFF. The CDR3 bases are TGTGCCAGCAGCCCGATCCCGGGACAGGGGGCGGACACTGAAGCTTTCTTT.

The chain carries TRBV6-5 and TRBJ1-6; D call uncertain. V shed 4 bases and J shed 10 bases, with 11 bases lying between them. This CDR3 is 13 amino acids long. Germline values: CDR1 MNHEY, CDR2 SVGAGI. This CDR3 reads CASSFRAQSPLHF. The DNA of the CDR3 is TGTGCCAGCAGTTTCCGAGCTCAGTCACCCCTCCACTTT.

The CDR3 sequence is CASGLQGSGANVLTF. As DNA, the CDR3 is TGTGCTAGTGGTTTGCAAGGCTCTGGGGCCAACGTCCTGACTTTC. V and J are TRBV12-5 and TRBJ2-6; D remains unclear. Trimming shortened V by 2 bases and J by 0 bases, and 5 bases separated the two germline ends. Germline V CDR1 and CDR2: LGHNT, FRNRAP. CDR3 length equals 15 residues.

This sequence joins TRBV5-6 and TRBJ2-2; D gene uncertain. Trimming stripped 1 base from V and 6 bases from J, with 7 bases between. The CDR3 loop spans 13 amino acids. From germline, CDR1 is SGHDT and CDR2 YYEEEE. The CDR3: CASSLLVAGELFF. The CDR3 coding sequence is TGTGCCAGCAGCTTGTTAGTAGCCGGGGAGCTGTTTTTT.

This chain uses TRBV5-1 with TRBJ2-1, with 7 bases fitting TRBD2. V shed 2 bases and J 8 bases; nucleotides not matched to a gene: 13. CDR1 SGHRS and CDR2 YFSETQ come from the germline V gene. This CDR3 has 16 residues. In DNA form, the CDR3 reads TGCGCCAGCAGCTTCAGCGGGGCTGGTCAGTTCGATGAGCAGTTCTTC. Amino acids: CASSFSGAGQFDEQFF.